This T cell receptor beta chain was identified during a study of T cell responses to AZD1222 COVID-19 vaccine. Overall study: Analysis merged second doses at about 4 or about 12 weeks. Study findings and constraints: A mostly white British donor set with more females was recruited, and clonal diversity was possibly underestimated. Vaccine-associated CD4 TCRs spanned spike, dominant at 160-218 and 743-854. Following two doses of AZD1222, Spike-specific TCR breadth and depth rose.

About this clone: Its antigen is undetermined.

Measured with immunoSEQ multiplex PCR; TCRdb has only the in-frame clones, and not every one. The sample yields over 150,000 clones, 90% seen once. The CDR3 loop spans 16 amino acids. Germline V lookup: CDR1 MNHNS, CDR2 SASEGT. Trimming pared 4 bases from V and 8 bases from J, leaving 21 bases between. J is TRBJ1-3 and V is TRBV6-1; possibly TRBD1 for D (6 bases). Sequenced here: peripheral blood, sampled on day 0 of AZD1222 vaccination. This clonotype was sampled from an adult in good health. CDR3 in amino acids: CASSADAQGLGDTIYF. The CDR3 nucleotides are TGTGCCAGCAGTGCTGACGCCCAGGGGTTAGGAGACACCATATATTTT.